Sequencing of this T cell receptor beta chain was carried out in a study of blood T cell repertoires in COVID-19. Study details: In each case, the material was cDNA or gDNA derived from T cells, B-cell-depleted T cells, or PBMCs.

TCRdb's table, derived via immunoSEQ multiplex PCR, lists solely in-frame clones and lacks some. The sample shows about 60,000 clones, 82% of them seen only once. Source material: peripheral blood. The receptor comes from a human donor in a cohort sampled during active COVID-19.

Written as DNA, the CDR3 is TGTGCCAGTAGTCGGGGGAGGGAGACCCAGTACTTC. Translation: CASSRGRETQYF. V and J are TRBV19 and TRBJ2-5; TRBD2 might be the D (6 bases). V dropped 5 bases and J dropped 5 bases, with 9 bases sitting between them. This CDR3 is 12 amino acids long. Germline lookup yields CDR1 LNHDA and CDR2 SQIVND (reference sequence).